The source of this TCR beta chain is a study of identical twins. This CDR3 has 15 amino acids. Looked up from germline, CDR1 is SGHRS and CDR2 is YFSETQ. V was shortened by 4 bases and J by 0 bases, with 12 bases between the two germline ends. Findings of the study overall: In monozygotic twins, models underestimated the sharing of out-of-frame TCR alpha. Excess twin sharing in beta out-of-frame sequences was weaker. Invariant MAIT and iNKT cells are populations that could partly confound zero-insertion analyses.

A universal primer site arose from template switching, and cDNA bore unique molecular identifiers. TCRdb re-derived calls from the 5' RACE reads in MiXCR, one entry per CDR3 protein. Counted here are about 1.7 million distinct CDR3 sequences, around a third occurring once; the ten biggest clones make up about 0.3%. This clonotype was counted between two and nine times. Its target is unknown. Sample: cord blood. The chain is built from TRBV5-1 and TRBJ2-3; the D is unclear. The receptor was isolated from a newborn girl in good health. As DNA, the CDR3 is TGCGCCAGCAGCCCCGATACCTTTAGCACAGATACGCAGTATTTT. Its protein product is CASSPDTFSTDTQYF.